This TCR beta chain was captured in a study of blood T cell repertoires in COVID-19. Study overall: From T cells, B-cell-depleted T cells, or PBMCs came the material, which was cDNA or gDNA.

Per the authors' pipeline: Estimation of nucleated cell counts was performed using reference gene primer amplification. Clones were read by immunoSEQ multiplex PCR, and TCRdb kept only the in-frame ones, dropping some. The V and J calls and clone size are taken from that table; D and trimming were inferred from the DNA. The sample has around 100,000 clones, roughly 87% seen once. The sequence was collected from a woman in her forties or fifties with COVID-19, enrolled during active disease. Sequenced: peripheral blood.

The CDR3, as DNA: TGTGCCAGCAGCCGACAGGGGGCCTACAATGAGCAGTTCTTC. Translation: CASSRQGAYNEQFF. The genes are TRBV7-7 and TRBJ2-1; 9 bases map to TRBD1. This CDR3 has 14 residues. The V gene's germline CDR1 is SSHAT and CDR2 FNYEAQ (reference sequence). V gave up 5 bases and J gave up 2 bases; unmatched junction bases: 1.